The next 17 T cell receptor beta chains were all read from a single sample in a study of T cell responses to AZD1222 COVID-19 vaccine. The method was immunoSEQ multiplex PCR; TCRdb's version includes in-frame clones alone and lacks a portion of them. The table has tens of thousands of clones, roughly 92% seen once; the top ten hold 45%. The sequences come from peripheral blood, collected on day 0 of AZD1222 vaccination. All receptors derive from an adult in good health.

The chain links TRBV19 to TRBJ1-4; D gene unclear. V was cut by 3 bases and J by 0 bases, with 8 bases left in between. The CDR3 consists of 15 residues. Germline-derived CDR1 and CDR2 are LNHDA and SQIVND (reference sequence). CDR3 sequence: CASSIIISTNEKLFF. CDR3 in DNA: TGTGCCAGTAGTATCATCATTTCAACTAATGAAAAACTGTTTTTT.

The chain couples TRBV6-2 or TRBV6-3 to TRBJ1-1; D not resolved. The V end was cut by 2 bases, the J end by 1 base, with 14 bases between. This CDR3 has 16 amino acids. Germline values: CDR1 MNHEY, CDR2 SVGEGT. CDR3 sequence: CASSYNTATGNTEAFF. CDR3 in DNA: TGTGCCAGCAGTTACAATACCGCCACCGGGAACACTGAAGCTTTCTTT.

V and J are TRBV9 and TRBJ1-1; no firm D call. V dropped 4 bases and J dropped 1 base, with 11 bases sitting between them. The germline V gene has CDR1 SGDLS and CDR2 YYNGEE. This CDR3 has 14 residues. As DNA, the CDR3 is TGTGCCAGCAGCCCCAGGACGGGGAACACTGAAGCTTTCTTT. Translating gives CASSPRTGNTEAFF.

As DNA, the CDR3 is TGCAGTGCGGCCTACCAAGAGACCCAGTACTTC. Its protein is CSAAYQETQYF. The V and J genes are TRBV20-1 and TRBJ2-5; D not resolved. The CDR3 has 11 amino acids. Trimming pared 6 bases from V and 0 bases from J, leaving 5 bases between. Germline V gene data show CDR1 as DFQATT and CDR2 as SNEGSKA (reference sequence).

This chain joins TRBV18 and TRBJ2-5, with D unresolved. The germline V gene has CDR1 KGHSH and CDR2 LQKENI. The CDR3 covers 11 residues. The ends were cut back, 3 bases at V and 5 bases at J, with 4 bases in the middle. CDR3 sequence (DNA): TGTGCCAGCTCACCGGAGGAGACCCAGTACTTC. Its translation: CASSPEETQYF.

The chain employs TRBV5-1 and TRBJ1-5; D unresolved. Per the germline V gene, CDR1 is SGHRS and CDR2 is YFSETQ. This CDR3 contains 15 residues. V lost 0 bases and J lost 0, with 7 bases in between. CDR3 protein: CASSLVRHSNQPQHF. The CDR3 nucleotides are TGCGCCAGCAGCTTGGTGCGGCATAGCAATCAGCCCCAGCATTTT.

DNA for the CDR3: TGTGCCAGTACCCTGACAGGAGGAGAGACCCAGTACTTC. It encodes CASTLTGGETQYF. The chain has TRBV19 and TRBJ2-5; maybe TRBD1 (6 bases). Germline V CDR1 and CDR2: LNHDA, SQIVND (reference sequence). The CDR3 spans 13 residues. Trimming shortened V by 7 bases and J by 4 bases, and 13 bases separated the two germline ends.

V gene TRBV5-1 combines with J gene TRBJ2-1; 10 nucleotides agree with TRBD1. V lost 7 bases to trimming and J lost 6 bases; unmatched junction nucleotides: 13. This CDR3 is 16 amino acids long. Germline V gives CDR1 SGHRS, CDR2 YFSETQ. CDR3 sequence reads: CASRPGTGVQTNEQFF. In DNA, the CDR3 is TGCGCCAGCCGTCCCGGGACAGGGGTGCAAACCAATGAGCAGTTCTTC. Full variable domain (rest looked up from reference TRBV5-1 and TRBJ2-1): KAGVTQTPRYLIKTRGQQVTLSCSPISGHRSVSWYQQTPGQGLQFLFEYFSETQRNKGNFPGRFSGRQFSNSRSEMNVSTLELGDSALYLCASRPGTGVQTNEQFFGPGTRLTVL.

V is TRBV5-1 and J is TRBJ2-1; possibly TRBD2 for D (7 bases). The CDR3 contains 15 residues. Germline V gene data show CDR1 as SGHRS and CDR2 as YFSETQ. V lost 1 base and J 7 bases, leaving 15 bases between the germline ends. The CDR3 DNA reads TGCGCCAGCAGCTTGAATGGGGGGGCCGGTAATGAGCAGTTCTTC. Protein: CASSLNGGAGNEQFF.

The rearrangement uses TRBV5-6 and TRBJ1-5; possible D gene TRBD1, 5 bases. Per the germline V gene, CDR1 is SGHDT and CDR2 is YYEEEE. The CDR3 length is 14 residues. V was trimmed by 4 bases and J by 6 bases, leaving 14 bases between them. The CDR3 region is CASSTGRGGQPQHF. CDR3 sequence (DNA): TGTGCCAGCAGCACAGGACGGGGAGGTCAGCCCCAGCATTTT.

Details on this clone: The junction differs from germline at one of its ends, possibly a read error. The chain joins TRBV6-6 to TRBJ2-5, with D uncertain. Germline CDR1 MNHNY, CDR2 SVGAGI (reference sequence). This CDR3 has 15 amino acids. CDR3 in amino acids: CASSSPTVVQEAQYF. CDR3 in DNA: TGTGCCAGCAGCTCCCCGACGGTAGTACAAGAGGCCCAGTACTTC.

In DNA form, the CDR3 reads TGTGCCAGCAGCGTTATGGCAGGGGTTAACTATGGCTACACCTTC. It is translated as CASSVMAGVNYGYTF. The V gene is TRBV7-2, the J gene TRBJ1-2, with D possibly TRBD1 on 6 matching bases. Trimming took 5 bases from V and 1 from J, leaving 14 bases between them. The CDR3 totals 15 residues. Germline lookup yields CDR1 SGHTA and CDR2 FQGNSA.

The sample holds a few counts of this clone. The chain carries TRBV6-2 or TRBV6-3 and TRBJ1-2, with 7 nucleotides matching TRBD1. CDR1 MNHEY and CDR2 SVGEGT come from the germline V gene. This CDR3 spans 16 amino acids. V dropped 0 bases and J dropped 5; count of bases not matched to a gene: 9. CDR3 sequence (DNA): TGTGCCAGCAGTTACTCCCATTCCGGGACAGAGTATGGCTACACCTTC. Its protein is CASSYSHSGTEYGYTF.

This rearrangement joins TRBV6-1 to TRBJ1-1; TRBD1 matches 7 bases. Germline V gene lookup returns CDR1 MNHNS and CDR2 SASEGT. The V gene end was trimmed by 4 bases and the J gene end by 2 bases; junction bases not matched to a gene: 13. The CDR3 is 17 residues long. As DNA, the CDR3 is TGTGCCAGCAGTGCGGTAACATCCGGGACAGCTAACACTGAAGCTTTCTTT. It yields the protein CASSAVTSGTANTEAFF.

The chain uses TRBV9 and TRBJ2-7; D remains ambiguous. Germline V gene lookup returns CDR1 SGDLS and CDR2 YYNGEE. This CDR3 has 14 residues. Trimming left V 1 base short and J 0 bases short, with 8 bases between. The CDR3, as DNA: TGTGCCAGCAGCGTATATGGAAGCTCCTACGAGCAGTACTTC. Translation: CASSVYGSSYEQYF.

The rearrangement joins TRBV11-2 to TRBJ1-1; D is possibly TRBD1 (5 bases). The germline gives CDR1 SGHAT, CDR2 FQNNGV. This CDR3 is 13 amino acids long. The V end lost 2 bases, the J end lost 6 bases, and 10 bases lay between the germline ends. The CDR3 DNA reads TGTGCCAGCAGCTTAAAAGGGACGGCTGAAGCTTTCTTT. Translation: CASSLKGTAEAFF.

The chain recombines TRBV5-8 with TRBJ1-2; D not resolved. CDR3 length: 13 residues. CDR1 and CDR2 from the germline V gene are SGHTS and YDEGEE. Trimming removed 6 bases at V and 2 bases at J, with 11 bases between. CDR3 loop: CASNRWENYGYTF. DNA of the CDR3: TGTGCCAGCAATCGGTGGGAAAACTATGGCTACACCTTC. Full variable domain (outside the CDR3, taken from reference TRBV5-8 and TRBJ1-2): EAGVTQSPTHLIKTRGQQATLRCSPISGHTSVYWYQQALGLGLQFLLWYDEGEERNRGNFPPRFSGRQFPNYSSELNVNALELEDSALYLCASNRWENYGYTFGSGTRLTVV.